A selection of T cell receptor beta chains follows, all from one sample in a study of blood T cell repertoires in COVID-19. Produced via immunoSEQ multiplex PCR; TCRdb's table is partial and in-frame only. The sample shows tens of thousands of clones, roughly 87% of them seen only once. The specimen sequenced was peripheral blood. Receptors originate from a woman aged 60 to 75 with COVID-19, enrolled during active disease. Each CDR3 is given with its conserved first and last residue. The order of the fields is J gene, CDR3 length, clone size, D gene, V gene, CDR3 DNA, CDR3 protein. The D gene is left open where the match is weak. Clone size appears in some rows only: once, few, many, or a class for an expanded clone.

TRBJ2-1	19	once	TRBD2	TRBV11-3	TGTGCCAGCAGCTCCCCCCCGACTAGCGGGGGGGCCTCCTACAATGAGCAGTTCTTC	CASSSPPTSGGASYNEQFF
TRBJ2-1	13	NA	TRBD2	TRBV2	TGTGCCAGCAGAGCCTCGCCGGGGGGTGAGCAGTTCTTC	CASRASPGGEQFF
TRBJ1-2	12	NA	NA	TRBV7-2	TGTGCCAGCAGCTTCCCAACCGGTGGCTACACCTTC	CASSFPTGGYTF
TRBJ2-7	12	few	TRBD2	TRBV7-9	TGTGCCAGCAGCCCCGGGGGGGAAAAGCAGTACTTC	CASSPGGEKQYF
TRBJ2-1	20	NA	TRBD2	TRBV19	TGTGCCAGTAGTATAGACCCACTAGCGGGGGGCGCGTTAGAGTACAATGAGCAGTTCTTC	CASSIDPLAGGALEYNEQFF
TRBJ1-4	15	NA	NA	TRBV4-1	TGCGCCAGCAGCCAGGGGAGGGACCTGCGAGAAAAACTGTTTTTT	CASSQGRDLREKLFF
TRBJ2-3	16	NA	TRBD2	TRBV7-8	TGTGCCAGCAGCTACCGACTAGCCCCAGCGGGAGATACGCAGTATTTT	CASSYRLAPAGDTQYF
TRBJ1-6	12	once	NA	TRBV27	TGTGCCAGCAGTTTAAACGGAGGACCCCTCCACTTT	CASSLNGGPLHF
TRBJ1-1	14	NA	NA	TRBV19	TGTGCCAGTAGTATTTCACTCCCGAACACTGAAGCTTTCTTT	CASSISLPNTEAFF
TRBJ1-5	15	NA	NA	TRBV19	TGTGCCAGTAGTATCCCCAGGGGTAGCAATCAGCCCCAGCATTTT	CASSIPRGSNQPQHF
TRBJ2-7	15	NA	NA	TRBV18	TGTGCCAGCTCGCCCCGGGAGACGAGCTCCTACGAGCAGTACTTC	CASSPRETSSYEQYF
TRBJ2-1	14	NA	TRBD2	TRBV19	TGTGCCAGTATAGGGCGGGGGGGCCGGAATGAGCAGTTCTTC	CASIGRGGRNEQFF
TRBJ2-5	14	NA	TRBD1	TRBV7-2	TGTGCCAGCAGCTTAGGACAGGGTCTGGAGACCCAGTACTTC	CASSLGQGLETQYF
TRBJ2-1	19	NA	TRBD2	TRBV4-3	TGCGCCAGCAGCCCCCAACTAGCGGGAAGATTGAGCTCCTACAATGAGCAGTTCTTC	CASSPQLAGRLSSYNEQFF
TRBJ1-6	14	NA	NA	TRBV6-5	TGTGCCAGCAGGAGACAGGCCGCGACTACCCCCCTCCACTTT	CASRRQAATTPLHF
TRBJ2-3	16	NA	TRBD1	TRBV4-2	TGTGCCAGCAGCCATGACAGGGGTCCGGTAGCAGATACGCAGTATTTT	CASSHDRGPVADTQYF
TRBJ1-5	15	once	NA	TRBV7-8	TGTGCCAGCAGCACTAGGGGGGGACGCAATCAGCCCCAGCATTTT	CASSTRGGRNQPQHF
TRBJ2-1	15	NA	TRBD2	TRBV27	TGTGCCAGCACCTTAGCGGGAGCTTCAAACAATGAGCAGTTCTTC	CASTLAGASNNEQFF
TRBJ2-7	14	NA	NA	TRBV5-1	TGCGCCAGCAGCTCCAGGACAGATCTCTACGAGCAGTACTTC	CASSSRTDLYEQYF
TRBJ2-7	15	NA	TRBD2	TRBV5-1	TGCGCCAGCAGCTTGGTAGCGGGGGCGTACTACGAGCAGTACTTC	CASSLVAGAYYEQYF
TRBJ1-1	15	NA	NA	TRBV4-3	TGCGCCAGCAGCCAAGAGGGGGACTCGGGGACTGAAGCTTTCTTT	CASSQEGDSGTEAFF
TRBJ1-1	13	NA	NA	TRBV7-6	TGTGCCAGCAGCTTAGCGTCAGTCACTGAAGCTTTCTTT	CASSLASVTEAFF